This TCR beta chain was profiled in a study of blood T cell repertoires in COVID-19. Study in general: From T cells, B-cell-depleted T cells, or PBMCs came the material, which was cDNA or gDNA.

As processed by the authors: Amplification with reference gene primers provided the estimates of nucleated cell counts. Using immunoSEQ multiplex PCR, the repertoire was profiled, and TCRdb retains in-frame clones only, with some absent. The DNA was the basis for D and trimming; V, J and clone size are from that table. The data hold more than 100,000 clones, with about 90% observed a single time. V shed 8 bases, J shed 8 bases, and the junction held 6 bases outside the gene matches. The germline gives CDR1 MNHEY, CDR2 SVGAGI. This CDR3 has 13 residues. This receptor was obtained from a man aged 50 or older in a cohort sampled during active COVID-19. The V gene is TRBV6-5, the J gene TRBJ1-4; 9 bases are shared with TRBD1. The sequencing input was peripheral blood. The CDR3 bases are TGTGCCAGCGGGGGACAGGGACGAGAAAAACTGTTTTTT. The encoded protein is CASGGQGREKLFF.